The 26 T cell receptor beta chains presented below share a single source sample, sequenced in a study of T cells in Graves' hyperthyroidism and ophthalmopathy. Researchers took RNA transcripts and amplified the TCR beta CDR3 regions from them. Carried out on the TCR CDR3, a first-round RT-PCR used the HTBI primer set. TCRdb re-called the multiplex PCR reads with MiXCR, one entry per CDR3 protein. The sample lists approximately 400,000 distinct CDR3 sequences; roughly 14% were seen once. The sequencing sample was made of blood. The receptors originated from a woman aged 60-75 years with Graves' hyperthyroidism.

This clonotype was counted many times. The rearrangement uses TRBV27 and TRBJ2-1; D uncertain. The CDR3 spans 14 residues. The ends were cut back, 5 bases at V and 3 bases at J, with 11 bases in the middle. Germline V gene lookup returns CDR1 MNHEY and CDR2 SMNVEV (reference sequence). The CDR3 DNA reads TGTGCCAGCAGTCCAGAAGACAACTACAATGAGCAGTTCTTC. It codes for CASSPEDNYNEQFF.

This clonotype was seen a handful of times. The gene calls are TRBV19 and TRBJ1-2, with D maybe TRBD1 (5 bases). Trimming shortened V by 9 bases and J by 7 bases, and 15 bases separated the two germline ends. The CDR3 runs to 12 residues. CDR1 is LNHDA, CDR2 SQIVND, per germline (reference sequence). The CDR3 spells CASSRGNRGYTF. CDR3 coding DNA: TGTGCCAGCTCGAGGGGTAATCGTGGCTACACCTTC.

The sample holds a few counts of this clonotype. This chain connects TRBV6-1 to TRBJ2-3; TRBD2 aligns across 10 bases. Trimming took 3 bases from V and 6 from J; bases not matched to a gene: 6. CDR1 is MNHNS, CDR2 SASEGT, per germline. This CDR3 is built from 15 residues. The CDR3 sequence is CASSEGLAPWDTQYF. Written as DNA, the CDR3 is TGTGCCAGCAGTGAGGGACTAGCGCCATGGGATACGCAGTATTTT.

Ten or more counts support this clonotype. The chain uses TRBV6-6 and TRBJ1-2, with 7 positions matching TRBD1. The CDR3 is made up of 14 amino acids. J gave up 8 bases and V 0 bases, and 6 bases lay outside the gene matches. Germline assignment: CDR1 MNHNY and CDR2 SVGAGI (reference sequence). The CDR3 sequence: CASSYSHRGGGYTF. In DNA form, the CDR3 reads TGTGCCAGCAGTTACTCGCACAGGGGAGGAGGCTACACCTTC.

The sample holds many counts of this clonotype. The CDR3 sequence is CASSLLGGTPDTQYF. The CDR3 DNA reads as TGTGCCAGCAGCTTATTGGGCGGGACCCCAGATACGCAGTATTTT. The chain has TRBV7-2 and TRBJ2-3; D perhaps matches TRBD2 (6 bases). Germline CDR1 and CDR2: SGHTA and FQGNSA. CDR3 length: 15 residues. Trimming shortened V by 2 bases and J by 4 bases, and 13 bases separated the two germline ends.

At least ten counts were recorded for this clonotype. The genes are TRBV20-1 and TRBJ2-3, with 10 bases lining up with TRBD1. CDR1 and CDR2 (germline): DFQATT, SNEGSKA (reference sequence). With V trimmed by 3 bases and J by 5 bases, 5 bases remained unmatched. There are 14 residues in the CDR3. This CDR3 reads CSASGTGEGDTQYF. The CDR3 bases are TGCAGTGCTAGCGGGACAGGGGAAGGAGATACGCAGTATTTT.

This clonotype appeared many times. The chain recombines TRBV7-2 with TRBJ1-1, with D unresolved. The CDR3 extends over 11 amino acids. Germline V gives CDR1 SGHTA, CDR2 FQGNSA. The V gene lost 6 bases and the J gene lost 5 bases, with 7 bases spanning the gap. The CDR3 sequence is CASRIMTEAFF. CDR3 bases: TGTGCCAGCAGAATTATGACTGAAGCTTTCTTT.

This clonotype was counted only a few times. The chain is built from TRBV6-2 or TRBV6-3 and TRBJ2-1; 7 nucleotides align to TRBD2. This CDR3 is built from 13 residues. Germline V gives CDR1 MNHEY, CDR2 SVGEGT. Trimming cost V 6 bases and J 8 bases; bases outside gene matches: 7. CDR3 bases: TGTGCCAGCAGCCCCCCTAGCGGAGATGAGCAGTTCTTC. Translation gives CASSPPSGDEQFF.

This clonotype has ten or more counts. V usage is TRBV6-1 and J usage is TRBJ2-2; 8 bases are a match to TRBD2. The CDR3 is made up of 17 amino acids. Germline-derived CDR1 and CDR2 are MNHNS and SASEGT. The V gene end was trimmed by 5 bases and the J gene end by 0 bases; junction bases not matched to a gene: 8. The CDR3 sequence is CASSRAGVASNTGELFF. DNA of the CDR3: TGTGCCAGCAGTAGAGCGGGAGTGGCGTCGAACACCGGGGAGCTGTTTTTT.

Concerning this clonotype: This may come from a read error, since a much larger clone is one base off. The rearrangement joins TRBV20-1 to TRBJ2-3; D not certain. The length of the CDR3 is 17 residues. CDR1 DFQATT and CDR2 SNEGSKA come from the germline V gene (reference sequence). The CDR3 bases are TGCATTGCTAACCAAATGAAATGGGCCGGGTACACAGATACGCAGTATTTT. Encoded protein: CIANQMKWAGYTDTQYF.

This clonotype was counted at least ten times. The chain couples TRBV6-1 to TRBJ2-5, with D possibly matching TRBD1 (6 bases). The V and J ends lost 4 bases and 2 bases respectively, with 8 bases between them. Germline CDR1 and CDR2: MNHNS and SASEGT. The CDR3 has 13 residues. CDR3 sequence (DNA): TGTGCCAGCAGTGCTCAGGGGCAAGAGACCCAGTACTTC. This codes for CASSAQGQETQYF.

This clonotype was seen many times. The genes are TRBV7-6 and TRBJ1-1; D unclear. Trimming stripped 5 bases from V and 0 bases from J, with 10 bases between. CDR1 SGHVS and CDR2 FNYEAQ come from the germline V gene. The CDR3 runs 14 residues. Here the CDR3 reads CASSLNPMNTEAFF. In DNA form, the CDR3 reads TGTGCCAGCAGCCTAAATCCAATGAACACTGAAGCTTTCTTT. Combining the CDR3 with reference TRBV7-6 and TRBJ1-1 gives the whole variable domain GAGVSQSPRYKVTKRGQDVALRCDPISGHVSLYWYRQALGQGPEFLTYFNYEAQQDKSGLPNDRFSAERPEGSISTLTIQRTEQRDSAMYRCASSLNPMNTEAFFGQGTRLTVV.

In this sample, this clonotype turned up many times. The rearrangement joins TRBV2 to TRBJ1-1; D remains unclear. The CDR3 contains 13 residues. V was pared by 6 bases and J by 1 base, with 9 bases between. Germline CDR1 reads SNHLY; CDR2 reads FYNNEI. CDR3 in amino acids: CASRREGNTEAFF. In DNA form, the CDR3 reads TGTGCCAGCAGAAGGGAGGGGAACACTGAAGCTTTCTTT.

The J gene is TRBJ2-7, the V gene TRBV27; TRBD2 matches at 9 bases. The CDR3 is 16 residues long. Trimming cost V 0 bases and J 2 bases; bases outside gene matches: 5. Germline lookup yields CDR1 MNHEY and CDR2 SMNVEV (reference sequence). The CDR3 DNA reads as TGTGCCAGCAGTTTATCTCGCTCTAGCGGGACCTACGAGCAGTACTTC. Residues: CASSLSRSSGTYEQYF.

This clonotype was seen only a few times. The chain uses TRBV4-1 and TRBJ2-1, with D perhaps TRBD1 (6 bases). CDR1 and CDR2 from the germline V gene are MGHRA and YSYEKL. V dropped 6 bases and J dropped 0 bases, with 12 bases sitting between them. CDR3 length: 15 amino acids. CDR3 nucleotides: TGCGCCAGCAGACCAACAGGGAGCTCCTACAATGAGCAGTTCTTC. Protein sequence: CASRPTGSSYNEQFF.

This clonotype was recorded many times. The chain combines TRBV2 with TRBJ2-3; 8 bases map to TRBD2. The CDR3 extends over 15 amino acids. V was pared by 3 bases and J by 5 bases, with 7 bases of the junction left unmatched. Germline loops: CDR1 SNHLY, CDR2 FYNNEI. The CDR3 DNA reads TGTGCCAGCAGTGACCGGGGGGGGAGAGGAGATACGCAGTATTTT. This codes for CASSDRGGRGDTQYF. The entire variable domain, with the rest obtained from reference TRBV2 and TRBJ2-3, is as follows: EPEVTQTPSHQVTQMGQEVILRCVPISNHLYFYWYRQILGQKVEFLVSFYNNEISEKSEIFDDQFSVERPDGSNFTLKIRSTKLEDSAMYFCASSDRGGRGDTQYFGPGTRLTVL.

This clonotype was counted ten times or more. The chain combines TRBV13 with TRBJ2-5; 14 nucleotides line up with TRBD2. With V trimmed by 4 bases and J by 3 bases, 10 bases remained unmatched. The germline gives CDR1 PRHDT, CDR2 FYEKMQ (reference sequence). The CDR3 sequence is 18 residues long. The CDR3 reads CASSSGTSGLAGEETQYF. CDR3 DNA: TGTGCCAGCAGCTCGGGAACCTCGGGACTAGCGGGAGAAGAGACCCAGTACTTC.

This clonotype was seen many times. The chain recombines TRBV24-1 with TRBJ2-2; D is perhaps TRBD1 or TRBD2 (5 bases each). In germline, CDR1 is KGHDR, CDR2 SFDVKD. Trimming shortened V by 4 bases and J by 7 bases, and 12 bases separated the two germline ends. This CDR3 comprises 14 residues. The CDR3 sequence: CATSDRGRVGELFF. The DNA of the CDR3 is TGTGCCACCAGTGACCGGGGCCGCGTCGGGGAGCTGTTTTTT.

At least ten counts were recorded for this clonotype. CDR3 in amino acids: CASSLVRDRGYNEQFF. Here the CDR3 DNA reads TGTGCCAGCAGCTTGGTCAGAGACAGGGGCTACAATGAGCAGTTCTTC. The rearrangement joins TRBV5-6 to TRBJ2-1, with 8 bases aligning to TRBD1. The germline CDR1 and CDR2 sequences are SGHDT and YYEEEE. Unmatched junction bases numbered 5, after V lost 0 bases and J lost 3 bases. The CDR3 contains 16 residues.

CDR3 loop: CASSLALGNQPQHF. CDR3 DNA: TGTGCCAGCAGTTTAGCTCTTGGCAATCAGCCCCAGCATTTT. This chain links TRBV12-3 or TRBV12-4 with TRBJ1-5; no clear D. The CDR3 has 14 residues. Trimming stripped 0 bases from V and 2 bases from J, with 5 bases between.

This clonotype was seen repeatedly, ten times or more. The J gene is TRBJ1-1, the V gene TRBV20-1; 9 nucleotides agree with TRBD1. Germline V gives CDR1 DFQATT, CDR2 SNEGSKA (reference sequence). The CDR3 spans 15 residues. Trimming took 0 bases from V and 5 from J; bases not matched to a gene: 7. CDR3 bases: TGCAGTGCTAGAGAGACCAGGACAGGGGCAACTGAAGCTTTCTTT. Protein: CSARETRTGATEAFF.

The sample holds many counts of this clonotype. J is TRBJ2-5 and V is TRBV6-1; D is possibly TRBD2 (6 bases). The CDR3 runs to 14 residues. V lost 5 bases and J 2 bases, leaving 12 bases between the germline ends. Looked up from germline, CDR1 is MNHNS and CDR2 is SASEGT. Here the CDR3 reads CASSYGGRQETQYF. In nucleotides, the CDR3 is TGTGCCAGCAGTTATGGGGGGAGGCAAGAGACCCAGTACTTC.

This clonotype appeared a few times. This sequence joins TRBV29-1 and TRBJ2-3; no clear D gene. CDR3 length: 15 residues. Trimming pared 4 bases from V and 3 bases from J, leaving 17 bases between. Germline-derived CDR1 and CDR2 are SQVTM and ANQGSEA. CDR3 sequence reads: CSVVRQLKRTDTQYF. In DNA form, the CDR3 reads TGCAGCGTTGTACGTCAACTAAAGAGGACAGATACGCAGTATTTT.

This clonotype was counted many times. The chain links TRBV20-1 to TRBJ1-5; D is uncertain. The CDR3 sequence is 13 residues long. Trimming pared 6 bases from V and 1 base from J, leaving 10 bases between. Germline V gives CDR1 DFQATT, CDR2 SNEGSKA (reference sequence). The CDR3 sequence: CSARAMSNQPQHF. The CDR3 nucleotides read TGCAGTGCAAGGGCCATGAGCAATCAGCCCCAGCATTTT.

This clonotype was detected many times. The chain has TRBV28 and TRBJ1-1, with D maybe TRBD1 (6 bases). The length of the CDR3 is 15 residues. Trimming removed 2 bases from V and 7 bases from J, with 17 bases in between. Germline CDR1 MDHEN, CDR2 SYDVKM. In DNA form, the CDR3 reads TGTGCCAGCAGTTTACCCGTGGGGGGCGACGGTGAAGCTTTCTTT. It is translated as CASSLPVGGDGEAFF.

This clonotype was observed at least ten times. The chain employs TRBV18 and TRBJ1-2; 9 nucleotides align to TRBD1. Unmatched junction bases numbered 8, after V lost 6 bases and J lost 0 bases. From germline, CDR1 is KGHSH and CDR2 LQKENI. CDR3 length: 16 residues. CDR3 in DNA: TGTGCCAGCTCGCCCTCCAGACAGGGGGCTAACTATGGCTACACCTTC. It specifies CASSPSRQGANYGYTF.